A single sample gave rise to the 17 T cell receptor beta chains below, sequenced in a study of CD8 T cells in ankylosing spondylitis. Study-level findings and limits: What seemed typical of ankylosing spondylitis blood was a TCR beta motif built from fewer than ten highly homologous variants.

The antigens for these receptors are not known. TCRdb independently ran MiXCR on the 5' RACE reads; one entry per CDR3 protein. Counted here are around 490,000 distinct CDR3 sequences, 5.3% occurring once; the ten biggest clones make up around 3.5%. Material: blood, either unsorted or a sorted T cell fraction (not recorded which). These receptors all stem from a male donor with ankylosing spondylitis.

The chain carries TRBV7-3 and TRBJ2-1, with TRBD1 matching 9 bases. The CDR3 covers 15 residues. With 6 bases clipped from V and 7 bases from J, the junction kept 10 bases outside the gene matches. CDR1 and CDR2 (germline): SGHTA, FQGTGA. The CDR3 loop is CASSRQGGRLNEQFF. The DNA for the CDR3 is TGTGCCAGCAGTCGACAGGGGGGGAGATTAAATGAGCAGTTCTTC.

This clonotype was counted at least ten times. V gene TRBV12-3 or TRBV12-4 combines with J gene TRBJ2-1, with TRBD2 identical over 12 bases. J gave up 4 bases and V 8 bases, and 3 bases lay outside the gene matches. CDR3 length: 14 amino acids. CDR3 nucleotide sequence: TGTGCCAGCCTGACTAGCGGGGGTTACAATGAGCAGTTCTTC. Translating it yields CASLTSGGYNEQFF.

J is TRBJ2-5 and V is TRBV5-6, with 11 nucleotides matching TRBD2. The trim removed 0 bases at V and 4 bases at J, leaving 8 bases unmatched. This CDR3 contains 17 residues. Germline values: CDR1 SGHDT, CDR2 YYEEEE. In DNA form, the CDR3 reads TGTGCCAGCAGCTTGGAAACTAGCGGGGGCAGGGGAGAGACCCAGTACTTC. Its protein product is CASSLETSGGRGETQYF.

This clonotype came up a few times. The chain has TRBV4-1 and TRBJ2-1, with 12 bases that match TRBD2. Germline CDR1 and CDR2: MGHRA and YSYEKL. The CDR3 length is 16 residues. With 0 bases clipped from V and 7 bases from J, the junction kept 4 bases outside the gene matches. CDR3 region: CASSQDGLAGLNEQFF. The CDR3 DNA is TGCGCCAGCAGCCAAGACGGACTAGCGGGATTGAATGAGCAGTTCTTC.

This clonotype has ten or more counts. The rearrangement uses TRBV28 and TRBJ2-2, with 7 nucleotides matching TRBD1. Per the germline V gene, CDR1 is MDHEN and CDR2 is SYDVKM. CDR3 length: 16 residues. The trim removed 3 bases at V and 5 bases at J, leaving 9 bases unmatched. Here the CDR3 reads CASSFRRVRGTGELFF. The CDR3 bases are TGTGCCAGCAGTTTCCGTCGGGTCAGGGGGACCGGGGAGCTGTTTTTT.

In this sample, this clonotype turned up many times. This chain uses TRBV7-9 with TRBJ2-5; 8 bases map to TRBD2. Germline loops: CDR1 SEHNR, CDR2 FQNEAQ (reference sequence). V lost 1 base, J lost 6 bases, and 4 bases stayed unmatched. This CDR3 region has 14 residues. The CDR3 DNA sequence: TGTGCCAGCAGCTTAGTAGCGGGGCCCCAGACCCAGTACTTC. It codes for CASSLVAGPQTQYF. Supplemented by reference TRBV7-9 and TRBJ2-5, the full variable domain reads DTGVSQNPRHKITKRGQNVTFRCDPISEHNRLYWYRQTLGQGPEFLTYFQNEAQLEKSRLLSDRFSAERPKGSFSTLEIQRTEQGDSAMYLCASSLVAGPQTQYFGPGTRLLVL.

The CDR3 bases are TGTGCCAGCAGCTTAACCTTAGCGGGAGGTGGTGAGCAGTTCTTC. Translation: CASSLTLAGGGEQFF. This chain uses TRBV7-8 with TRBJ2-1, with 10 bases aligning to TRBD2. Germline V gene sequence: CDR1 SGHVS, CDR2 FQNEAQ. The J segment lost 9 bases and the V segment lost 2 bases, leaving 7 bases of the junction unmatched. CDR3 size: 15 residues.

At least ten counts were recorded for this clonotype. The CDR3 loop reads CSVEGSWRTQYF. The CDR3, as DNA: TGCAGCGTTGAAGGTTCGTGGAGGACCCAGTACTTC. The chain has TRBV29-1 and TRBJ2-5; D not certain. Germline V lookup: CDR1 SQVTM, CDR2 ANQGSEA. CDR3 length equals 12 residues. The V end was cut by 1 base, the J end by 7 bases, with 10 bases between.

This clonotype was recorded many times. The V gene is TRBV12-3 or TRBV12-4, the J gene TRBJ2-5; tentatively, D is TRBD2 (5 bases). This CDR3 is built from 16 residues. V gave up 2 bases and J gave up 3 bases, with 16 bases separating them. The CDR3 DNA reads TGTGCCAGCAGTTTATTTAATGGCTGGCGGGAAGAGACCCAGTACTTC. Translated, it gives CASSLFNGWREETQYF.

This clonotype was seen ten or more times. V gene TRBV12-3 or TRBV12-4 combines with J gene TRBJ1-1, with D possibly matching TRBD1 (5 bases). Trimming removed 8 bases from V and 3 bases from J, with 16 bases in between. This CDR3 contains 14 residues. The CDR3, as DNA: TGTGCCAGCCTTCAGGGCCCAAGATACACTGAAGCTTTCTTT. It specifies CASLQGPRYTEAFF.

This clonotype was counted many times. This chain links TRBV4-3 with TRBJ1-1; D is undetermined. V lost 0 bases to trimming and J lost 4 bases, with 6 bases between them. Germline CDR1 LGHNA, CDR2 YSLEER. The CDR3 sequence is 13 residues long. CDR3 sequence reads: CASSQDGSTEAFF. CDR3 nucleotides: TGCGCCAGCAGCCAAGATGGTAGCACTGAAGCTTTCTTT.

This clonotype was recorded at least ten times. V and J are TRBV4-3 and TRBJ2-2, with 10 positions matching TRBD2. Germline CDR1 is LGHNA and CDR2 is YSLEER. The CDR3 consists of 17 residues. Trimming took 1 base from V and 7 from J; bases not matched to a gene: 9. The CDR3 loop is CASSQGTTSGVGGELFF. In DNA, the CDR3 is TGCGCCAGCAGCCAAGGGACAACTAGCGGGGTTGGCGGGGAGCTGTTTTTT.

This clonotype was seen repeatedly, ten times or more. V gene TRBV7-2 combines with J gene TRBJ1-1, with D tentatively TRBD1 (5 bases). The CDR3 runs to 14 residues. V was shortened by 5 bases and J by 1 base, with 11 bases between the two germline ends. Germline V CDR1 and CDR2: SGHTA, FQGNSA. This CDR3 is CASSGGWANTEAFF. CDR3 sequence (DNA): TGTGCCAGCAGCGGGGGTTGGGCGAACACTGAAGCTTTCTTT. Drawing the rest from reference TRBV7-2 and TRBJ1-1, the complete variable domain is GAGVSQSPSNKVTEKGKDVELRCDPISGHTALYWYRQSLGQGLEFLIYFQGNSAPDKSGLPSDRFSAERTGGSVSTLTIQRTQQEDSAVYLCASSGGWANTEAFFGQGTRLTVV.

Many counts were recorded for this clonotype. The V call is TRBV7-3, the J call TRBJ2-3; D may be TRBD1 (6 bases). Trimming left V 1 base short and J 3 bases short, with 8 bases between. Germline V gene sequence: CDR1 SGHTA, CDR2 FQGTGA. CDR3 length: 14 residues. The CDR3 nucleotides are TGTGCCAGCAGCTTAATACAGGGAACAGATACGCAGTATTTT. As protein: CASSLIQGTDTQYF.

This clonotype was seen ten or more times. The rearrangement links TRBV29-1 to TRBJ2-6; D is possibly TRBD2 (6 bases). Trimming shortened V by 8 bases and J by 4 bases, and 15 bases separated the two germline ends. The CDR3 length is 14 residues. Germline V gene sequence: CDR1 SQVTM, CDR2 ANQGSEA. The CDR3 DNA follows: TGCAGCATCGGGACTCCCGGGGGGGCCAACGTCCTGACTTTC. This sequence encodes CSIGTPGGANVLTF.

Ten or more counts support this clonotype. The V call is TRBV18, the J call TRBJ1-6; D may be TRBD1 (5 bases). CDR3 size: 15 residues. Germline V gene sequence: CDR1 KGHSH, CDR2 LQKENI. Trimming removed 1 base at V and 10 bases at J, with 14 bases between. The CDR3 here is CASSPRRGVYSPLHF. Here the CDR3 DNA reads TGTGCCAGCTCACCACGGAGAGGGGTCTACTCACCCCTCCACTTT.

At least ten counts were recorded for this clonotype. This chain joins TRBV6-2 or TRBV6-3 and TRBJ2-7; no clear D gene. Trimming cost V 8 bases and J 1 base, with 18 bases left between them. Germline V gene sequence: CDR1 MNHEY, CDR2 SVGEGT. There are 15 residues in the CDR3. CDR3 DNA sequence: TGTGCCAGCCAAAGTTACGGTCACGGGTCCTACGAGCAGTACTTC. This gives the protein CASQSYGHGSYEQYF.